Following are 32 T cell receptor beta chains from one sample sequenced in a study of T-cell memory formation after mild COVID-19. TCRdb reanalysed the 5' RACE reads using MiXCR and keeps one entry per CDR3 protein. This table has about 470,000 distinct CDR3 sequences, roughly 25% appearing once. The sequenced material came from PBMCs or a T cell subset sorted from them (not recorded which). These receptors all stem from an adult woman who had mild COVID-19 (a few samples of this study predate the infection). Cell type and time point are not known.

This clonotype occurred a few times. V gene TRBV4-3 combines with J gene TRBJ2-1; D perhaps matches TRBD2 (5 bases). The V gene's germline CDR1 is LGHNA and CDR2 YSLEER. Trimming left V 1 base short and J 4 bases short, with 11 bases between. The CDR3 covers 15 residues. The CDR3 here is CASSQVDGDYNEQFF. The DNA of the CDR3 is TGCGCCAGCAGCCAAGTCGACGGGGATTACAATGAGCAGTTCTTC.

The chain couples TRBV29-1 to TRBJ2-7; 7 positions agree with TRBD1. The germline V gene has CDR1 SQVTM and CDR2 ANQGSEA. Unmatched junction bases numbered 10, after V lost 6 bases and J lost 2 bases. The length of the CDR3 is 14 residues. The CDR3 DNA reads as TGCAGCGTCGAAATGGGACAGACCCCCTACGAGCAGTACTTC. This translates into CSVEMGQTPYEQYF.

This chain connects TRBV11-2 to TRBJ2-7, with 11 bases aligning to TRBD2. CDR1 is SGHAT, CDR2 FQNNGV, per germline. CDR3 size: 18 residues. J gave up 6 bases and V 5 bases, and 18 bases lay outside the gene matches. The CDR3 protein is CASSPGASGGLARGEQYF. The CDR3, as DNA: TGTGCCAGCAGCCCTGGGGCTAGCGGGGGGCTGGCACGAGGCGAGCAGTACTTC.

In its sample, this clonotype was seen a few times. The rearrangement uses TRBV29-1 and TRBJ2-5; possibly TRBD1 for D (6 bases). V lost 4 bases and J 4 bases, leaving 10 bases between the germline ends. The V gene's germline CDR1 is SQVTM and CDR2 ANQGSEA. The CDR3 totals 12 residues. The CDR3 is CSVGTVGETQYF. CDR3 DNA: TGCAGCGTTGGGACAGTGGGAGAGACCCAGTACTTC. Using reference TRBV29-1 and TRBJ2-5 for the parts outside the CDR3, the full variable domain is SAVISQKPSRDICQRGTSLTIQCQVDSQVTMMFWYRQQPGQSLTLIATANQGSEATYESGFVIDKFPISRPNLTFSTLTVSNMSPEDSSIYLCSVGTVGETQYFGPGTRLLVL.

This chain joins TRBV7-2 and TRBJ2-7; 9 nucleotides match TRBD2. Germline CDR1 reads SGHTA; CDR2 reads FQGNSA. The V segment lost 4 bases and the J segment 7 bases; nucleotides outside the gene matches: 14. The CDR3 is 16 amino acids. The CDR3 nucleotides are TGTGCCAGCAGCTCTTCCCCGTTAGCGGGAGTGCGGGAGCAGTACTTC. Amino acids: CASSSSPLAGVREQYF.

The chain carries TRBV15 and TRBJ2-7; TRBD1 agrees at 8 bases. Trimming at V came to 1 base and at J to 3 bases, leaving 5 bases not matched to a gene. CDR1 and CDR2 (germline): LNHNV, YYDKDF (reference sequence). CDR3 size: 15 residues. The CDR3 DNA reads TGTGCCACCAGCAGAGGACAGGGGACGATCTACGAGCAGTACTTC. This codes for CATSRGQGTIYEQYF.

J is TRBJ1-2 and V is TRBV5-1, with D possibly TRBD1 on 6 matching bases. The germline gives CDR1 SGHRS, CDR2 YFSETQ. Trimming pared 0 bases from V and 4 bases from J, leaving 13 bases between. CDR3 length equals 15 residues. The CDR3 loop is CASSLAGRGGYGYTF. The CDR3 DNA sequence: TGCGCCAGCAGCTTGGCTGGCAGGGGAGGCTATGGCTACACCTTC. The entire variable domain, with the rest obtained from reference TRBV5-1 and TRBJ1-2, is as follows: KAGVTQTPRYLIKTRGQQVTLSCSPISGHRSVSWYQQTPGQGLQFLFEYFSETQRNKGNFPGRFSGRQFSNSRSEMNVSTLELGDSALYLCASSLAGRGGYGYTFGSGTRLTVV.

This chain connects TRBV5-1 to TRBJ2-6, with 9 bases lining up with TRBD1. Trimming took 4 bases from V and 1 from J; bases not matched to a gene: 9. Germline V gene sequence: CDR1 SGHRS, CDR2 YFSETQ. The CDR3 is 18 amino acids. This CDR3 reads CASSHTRDRVSGANVLTF. Written as DNA, the CDR3 is TGCGCCAGCAGCCATACCCGGGACAGGGTATCTGGGGCCAACGTCCTGACTTTC. Combining the CDR3 with reference TRBV5-1 and TRBJ2-6 gives the whole variable domain KAGVTQTPRYLIKTRGQQVTLSCSPISGHRSVSWYQQTPGQGLQFLFEYFSETQRNKGNFPGRFSGRQFSNSRSEMNVSTLELGDSALYLCASSHTRDRVSGANVLTFGAGSRLTVL.

The chain uses TRBV7-2 and TRBJ2-5, with D uncertain. Germline loops: CDR1 SGHTA, CDR2 FQGNSA. V was shortened by 2 bases and J by 1 base, with 5 bases between the two germline ends. There are 13 residues in the CDR3. CDR3 DNA: TGTGCCAGCAGCTTAACAGCCCAAGAGACCCAGTACTTC. This gives the protein CASSLTAQETQYF.

The rearrangement uses TRBV4-2 and TRBJ2-1, with a tentative D call TRBD2 (5 bases). The CDR3 is 13 amino acids. Germline V gene data show CDR1 as LGHNA and CDR2 as YNFKEQ. The V gene lost 1 base and the J gene lost 10 bases, with 11 bases spanning the gap. The CDR3 bases are TGTGCCAGCAGCCAAGGTCGAGGGTTCGAGCAGTTCTTC. Translated, it gives CASSQGRGFEQFF.

J is TRBJ1-1 and V is TRBV6-1; no clear D gene. The germline V gene encodes CDR1 MNHNS and CDR2 SASEGT. Trimming took 4 bases from V and 6 from J, leaving 12 bases between them. The CDR3 length is 13 residues. In DNA, the CDR3 is TGTGCCAGCAGTGCCCCGATCAGAGCTGAAGCTTTCTTT. This codes for CASSAPIRAEAFF.

This clonotype turned up a few times. This chain links TRBV24-1 with TRBJ2-2; 8 bases are a match to TRBD1. Germline CDR1 is KGHDR and CDR2 is SFDVKD. Trimming at V came to 5 bases and at J to 5 bases, leaving 9 bases not matched to a gene. CDR3 size: 16 residues. The CDR3 is CATSALGQGGTGELFF. CDR3 DNA sequence: TGTGCCACCAGTGCCCTAGGACAGGGAGGAACCGGGGAGCTGTTTTTT.

V usage is TRBV9 and J usage is TRBJ2-6; D possibly corresponds to TRBD1 (5 bases). Germline CDR1 SGDLS, CDR2 YYNGEE. The CDR3 contains 15 residues. Trimming shortened V by 0 bases and J by 13 bases, and 17 bases separated the two germline ends. CDR3 residues: CASSVALDRLHVLTF. CDR3 coding DNA: TGTGCCAGCAGCGTAGCCCTTGACAGATTACATGTCCTGACTTTC. Full variable domain (rest looked up from reference TRBV9 and TRBJ2-6): DSGVTQTPKHLITATGQRVTLRCSPRSGDLSVYWYQQSLDQGLQFLIQYYNGEERAKGNILERFSAQQFPDLHSELNLSSLELGDSALYFCASSVALDRLHVLTFGAGSRLTVL.

This chain connects TRBV2 to TRBJ2-1; D call uncertain. This CDR3 spans 16 amino acids. V was pared by 6 bases and J by 5 bases, with 20 bases between. The germline V gene encodes CDR1 SNHLY and CDR2 FYNNEI. The CDR3 coding sequence is TGTGCCAGCAGCTCCGGGCGTACCGTGAGCCACAATGAGCAGTTCTTC. It specifies CASSSGRTVSHNEQFF.

The genes are TRBV12-3 or TRBV12-4 and TRBJ2-1, with 7 bases lining up with TRBD1. The V segment lost 3 bases and the J segment 10 bases; nucleotides outside the gene matches: 6. This CDR3 region has 13 residues. The CDR3 is CASSFTGVGEQFF. CDR3 bases: TGTGCCAGCAGTTTCACAGGGGTGGGGGAGCAGTTCTTC.

CDR3 sequence (DNA): TGTGCCAGCAGCTCGGGACTAGCGGGCCCTAGCACAGATACGCAGTATTTT. Translating gives CASSSGLAGPSTDTQYF. V gene TRBV7-2 combines with J gene TRBJ2-3; 12 positions agree with TRBD2. Germline CDR1 and CDR2: SGHTA and FQGNSA. The CDR3 has 17 residues. V lost 4 bases to trimming and J lost 0 bases; unmatched junction nucleotides: 5.

This clonotype was detected only a few times. The V gene is TRBV6-6, the J gene TRBJ2-5, with TRBD2 identical over 12 bases. Germline CDR1 is MNHNY and CDR2 is SVGAGI (reference sequence). Trimming took 4 bases from V and 4 from J; bases not matched to a gene: 4. The CDR3 loop spans 15 amino acids. CDR3 bases: TGTGCCAGCAGTTCGGGACTAGCGGGTTCAGAGACCCAGTACTTC. It specifies CASSSGLAGSETQYF.

V gene TRBV6-4 combines with J gene TRBJ2-7, with 9 bases matching TRBD1. The V gene end was trimmed by 4 bases and the J gene end by 4 bases; junction bases not matched to a gene: 8. Germline V CDR1 and CDR2: MRHNA, SNTAGT. The CDR3 has 15 amino acids. The CDR3 bases are TGTGCCAGCAGTGCCCTACCGGGACAGGGTTACGAGCAGTACTTC. This sequence encodes CASSALPGQGYEQYF.

The V gene is TRBV12-3 or TRBV12-4, the J gene TRBJ2-1; no definite D call. The CDR3 runs to 15 residues. V was clipped by 3 bases and J by 6 bases, with 15 bases between them. The CDR3 bases are TGTGCCAGCAGTTTTTGGGGTTTGAATCTCAATGAGCAGTTCTTC. Amino acid sequence: CASSFWGLNLNEQFF.

This clonotype was observed a handful of times. The rearrangement links TRBV7-2 to TRBJ1-1; D perhaps matches TRBD1 (6 bases). CDR1 is SGHTA and CDR2 is FQGNSA in the germline V gene. The V gene lost 1 base and the J gene lost 4 bases, with 13 bases spanning the gap. This CDR3 is 15 amino acids long. The CDR3 reads CASSLEEGVGTEAFF. The CDR3, as DNA: TGTGCCAGCAGCTTAGAGGAGGGGGTAGGCACTGAAGCTTTCTTT.

This clonotype was observed a handful of times. CDR3 DNA sequence: TGCAGCGTCGCCGATTTGCTTCTGATTGAGACCCAGTACTTC. This gives the protein CSVADLLLIETQYF. The chain couples TRBV29-1 to TRBJ2-5, with no clear D. V dropped 6 bases and J dropped 5 bases, with 19 bases sitting between them. From germline, CDR1 is SQVTM and CDR2 ANQGSEA. The CDR3 has 14 residues.

This chain connects TRBV7-9 to TRBJ2-1; 13 nucleotides line up with TRBD2. V lost 6 bases to trimming and J lost 4 bases; unmatched junction nucleotides: 3. This CDR3 has 15 residues. Germline values: CDR1 SEHNR, CDR2 FQNEAQ (reference sequence). In nucleotides, the CDR3 is TGTGCCAGCAGAGGGACTAGCGGGGTTTACAATGAGCAGTTCTTC. Protein sequence: CASRGTSGVYNEQFF.

This clonotype has just a few counts. J is TRBJ2-1 and V is TRBV4-1, with D unresolved. This CDR3 is 15 amino acids long. Germline CDR1 is MGHRA and CDR2 is YSYEKL. Trimming left V 1 base short and J 0 bases short, with 7 bases between. CDR3 protein: CASSQGLDSYNEQFF. The CDR3 region has the DNA TGCGCCAGCAGCCAAGGGTTAGACTCCTACAATGAGCAGTTCTTC.

The chain employs TRBV2 and TRBJ1-2; the D gene is possibly TRBD1 (6 bases). The V end lost 2 bases, the J end lost 0 bases, and 10 bases lay between the germline ends. The CDR3 sequence is 15 residues long. Germline V gives CDR1 SNHLY, CDR2 FYNNEI. The CDR3 region is CASSEFGQPNYGYTF. The DNA of the CDR3 is TGTGCCAGCAGTGAATTTGGACAGCCTAACTATGGCTACACCTTC.

The rearrangement uses TRBV19 and TRBJ2-1; 12 nucleotides agree with TRBD1. Germline values: CDR1 LNHDA, CDR2 SQIVND (reference sequence). V shed 10 bases and J 7 bases; nucleotides not matched to a gene: 11. CDR3 length: 15 residues. CDR3 coding DNA: TGTGCCACCGAAGCGGGGGACAGGGGGCGTAATGAGCAGTTCTTC. The encoded protein is CATEAGDRGRNEQFF. Combining the CDR3 with reference TRBV19 and TRBJ2-1 gives the whole variable domain DGGITQSPKYLFRKEGQNVTLSCEQNLNHDAMYWYRQDPGQGLRLIYYSQIVNDFQKGDIAEGYSVSREKKESFPLTVTSAQKNPTAFYLCATEAGDRGRNEQFFGPGTRLTVL.

The sample holds a few counts of this clonotype. V is TRBV7-9 and J is TRBJ2-1; perhaps TRBD1 as D (6 bases). There are 14 residues in the CDR3. Trimming took off 4 bases at V and 2 bases at J, with 9 bases between the two ends. Germline CDR1 and CDR2: SEHNR and FQNEAQ (reference sequence). The CDR3 DNA reads TGTGCCAGCAGCTCCGAGGGGGCCTACAATGAGCAGTTCTTC. It translates to CASSSEGAYNEQFF.

This chain connects TRBV4-1 to TRBJ2-7; no clear D gene. Per the germline V gene, CDR1 is MGHRA and CDR2 is YSYEKL. V lost 6 bases and J lost 0, with 12 bases in between. The CDR3 loop spans 14 amino acids. The DNA for the CDR3 is TGCGCCAGCAGACCGGACGTGAGCTCCTACGAGCAGTACTTC. The encoded protein is CASRPDVSSYEQYF.

The CDR3 region is CASSQARDLNTEAFF. The CDR3 DNA sequence: TGCGCCAGCAGCCAAGCCAGGGACCTGAACACTGAAGCTTTCTTT. The rearrangement joins TRBV4-1 to TRBJ1-1, with a tentative D call TRBD1 (5 bases). The V end was cut by 1 base, the J end by 0 bases, with 9 bases between. The V gene's germline CDR1 is MGHRA and CDR2 YSYEKL. This CDR3 comprises 15 residues.

V usage is TRBV12-3 or TRBV12-4 and J usage is TRBJ1-1; no clear D gene. V gave up 3 bases and J gave up 6 bases, with 11 bases separating them. The CDR3 loop spans 13 amino acids. The CDR3 loop reads CASSFIRNSEAFF. The CDR3 DNA is TGTGCCAGCAGTTTCATCCGGAATTCTGAAGCTTTCTTT.

The rearrangement joins TRBV5-1 to TRBJ2-2; D is perhaps TRBD1 (6 bases). V lost 9 bases, J lost 6 bases, and 12 bases lay in between. Germline V gives CDR1 SGHRS, CDR2 YFSETQ. CDR3 length equals 12 residues. CDR3 nucleotides: TGCGCCACCAAACAGGGCGCCGGGGAGCTGTTTTTT. It translates to CATKQGAGELFF.

This clonotype occurred a few times. This rearrangement joins TRBV7-8 to TRBJ2-2; D unresolved. The germline V and J ends were trimmed by 10 bases and 6 bases, with 12 bases remaining between them. CDR1 is SGHVS and CDR2 is FQNEAQ in the germline V gene. The CDR3 consists of 12 residues. The CDR3 sequence is CATRDLAGELFF. Here the CDR3 DNA reads TGTGCCACCCGTGACCTCGCCGGGGAGCTGTTTTTT.

The chain couples TRBV2 to TRBJ1-5, with D perhaps matching TRBD1 (5 bases). Trimming took off 4 bases at V and 4 bases at J, with 8 bases between the two ends. This CDR3 has 13 amino acids. Germline lookup yields CDR1 SNHLY and CDR2 FYNNEI. For the CDR3, the DNA is TGTGCCAGCAGTGGACAGTTTAATCAGCCCCAGCATTTT. Translating gives CASSGQFNQPQHF. The variable domain in full, completed from reference TRBV2 and TRBJ1-5, reads EPEVTQTPSHQVTQMGQEVILRCVPISNHLYFYWYRQILGQKVEFLVSFYNNEISEKSEIFDDQFSVERPDGSNFTLKIRSTKLEDSAMYFCASSGQFNQPQHFGDGTRLSIL.